The next 25 T cell receptor beta chains were all read from a single sample in a study of radiation and T cells in renal cell carcinoma. The time point is: blood 2 weeks post-SBRT. Documented treatment: 15 Gy SBRT to primary tumor, nephrectomy 4 weeks later. The repertoire was sequenced with immunoSEQ multiplex PCR; TCRdb's copy has only in-frame clones and lacks some. Here the sample spans tens of thousands of clones, around 78% being singletons. The sample consisted of blood, taken from a patient whose treatment included radiotherapy and nephrectomy. Receptors were obtained from a man aged 60 to 75 with renal cell carcinoma.

The DNA of the CDR3 is TGTGCCAGCAGTCGGGACAGGATGGACAATGAGCAGTTCTTC. This codes for CASSRDRMDNEQFF. V is TRBV28 and J is TRBJ2-1; 8 bases fit TRBD1. From germline, CDR1 is MDHEN and CDR2 SYDVKM. The ends lost 5 bases at V and 5 bases at J; junction bases unmatched: 5. This CDR3 is built from 14 residues.

This clone was observed once. The V call is TRBV5-6, the J call TRBJ2-1, with TRBD2 matching over 9 bases. Germline trimming cut 0 bases from V and 4 bases from J; bases unmatched to any gene: 5. This CDR3 region has 16 residues. Per the germline V gene, CDR1 is SGHDT and CDR2 is YYEEEE. This CDR3 is CASSLAPGLAYNEQFF. CDR3 DNA: TGTGCCAGCAGCTTGGCCCCAGGACTAGCGTACAATGAGCAGTTCTTC.

This chain connects TRBV4-1 to TRBJ2-2; 11 nucleotides align to TRBD1. Germline-derived CDR1 and CDR2 are MGHRA and YSYEKL. V was pared by 4 bases and J by 4 bases, with 8 bases of the junction left unmatched. This CDR3 has 17 amino acids. This CDR3 reads CASSPGQGVEFTGELFF. In nucleotides, the CDR3 is TGCGCCAGCAGCCCGGGACAGGGGGTAGAATTCACCGGGGAGCTGTTTTTT.

J is TRBJ2-2 and V is TRBV6-1; no clear D. V was clipped by 7 bases and J by 7 bases, with 16 bases between them. Germline loops: CDR1 MNHNS, CDR2 SASEGT. The CDR3 is made up of 14 amino acids. Written as DNA, the CDR3 is TGTGCCAGCACCCCCCTGTGGAGTGGCGGGGAGCTGTTTTTT. Amino acid sequence: CASTPLWSGGELFF.

The rearrangement links TRBV14 to TRBJ2-7; either TRBD1 or TRBD2 may supply D (6 bases each). CDR1 and CDR2 from the germline V gene are SGHDN and FVKESK. There are 16 residues in the CDR3. The V end lost 0 bases, the J end lost 0 bases, and 12 bases lay between the germline ends. CDR3 coding DNA: TGTGCCAGCAGCCAAGATCGGGGGCGACCCTCCTACGAGCAGTACTTC. Residues: CASSQDRGRPSYEQYF.

The chain links TRBV7-2 to TRBJ2-7; no reliable D call. CDR1 and CDR2 (germline): SGHTA, FQGNSA. The CDR3 is 15 residues long. Trimming removed 2 bases at V and 0 bases at J, with 11 bases between. CDR3 DNA: TGTGCCAGCAGCTTATTAACCTGGGACTCCTACGAGCAGTACTTC. Translating it yields CASSLLTWDSYEQYF.

The chain joins TRBV6-6 to TRBJ1-1; TRBD1 is a possible D gene (5 bases). Germline V gene sequence: CDR1 MNHNY, CDR2 SVGAGI (reference sequence). The CDR3 covers 14 residues. The ends were cut back, 2 bases at V and 10 bases at J, with 17 bases in the middle. CDR3 DNA sequence: TGTGCCAGCAGTTACCCAAAGGGCAGGGTAGGAGCTTTCTTT. Its protein product is CASSYPKGRVGAFF.

This clone was observed a single time. The chain carries TRBV11-2 and TRBJ2-2; 8 bases are shared with TRBD1. CDR1 is SGHAT and CDR2 is FQNNGV in the germline V gene. This CDR3 region has 15 residues. The ends lost 6 bases at V and 6 bases at J; junction bases unmatched: 9. CDR3 loop: CASSPDRGQAGELFF. The CDR3 DNA reads as TGTGCCAGCAGTCCCGACAGGGGCCAAGCCGGGGAGCTGTTTTTT.

The V gene is TRBV7-2, the J gene TRBJ2-5; no clear D gene. Per the germline V gene, CDR1 is SGHTA and CDR2 is FQGNSA. The CDR3 runs 13 residues. The ends were cut back, 3 bases at V and 1 base at J, with 6 bases in the middle. CDR3 residues: CASSFQGQETQYF. The CDR3 nucleotides are TGTGCCAGCAGCTTTCAAGGCCAAGAGACCCAGTACTTC.

J is TRBJ2-7 and V is TRBV29-1, with TRBD1 matching 11 bases. From germline, CDR1 is SQVTM and CDR2 ANQGSEA. CDR3 length: 18 amino acids. Germline trimming cut 0 bases from V and 9 bases from J; bases unmatched to any gene: 19. The DNA for the CDR3 is TGCAGCGTTGAAGAAACTACCGGGACAGGGGGTCCCCTACGAGGGCAGTACTTC. This sequence encodes CSVEETTGTGGPLRGQYF.

The rearrangement links TRBV5-1 to TRBJ2-1, with 12 bases that match TRBD1. V was clipped by 4 bases and J by 7 bases; unmatched bases: 6. Germline-derived CDR1 and CDR2 are SGHRS and YFSETQ. CDR3 length: 15 residues. CDR3 nucleotides: TGCGCCAGCAGCCCCGGGACAGGGGGCGGGAATGAGCAGTTCTTC. This translates into CASSPGTGGGNEQFF. Drawing the rest from reference TRBV5-1 and TRBJ2-1, the complete variable domain is KAGVTQTPRYLIKTRGQQVTLSCSPISGHRSVSWYQQTPGQGLQFLFEYFSETQRNKGNFPGRFSGRQFSNSRSEMNVSTLELGDSALYLCASSPGTGGGNEQFFGPGTRLTVL.

The chain recombines TRBV7-8 with TRBJ2-7, with D hard to call. Germline assignment: CDR1 SGHVS and CDR2 FQNEAQ. The CDR3 extends over 13 amino acids. Trimming took 6 bases from V and 3 from J, leaving 12 bases between them. The CDR3 sequence is CASSQSADYEQYV. DNA for the CDR3: TGTGCCAGCAGTCAATCTGCGGACTACGAGCAGTACGTC.

The chain is built from TRBV5-1 and TRBJ1-2; 7 bases map to TRBD1. The CDR3 is made up of 13 amino acids. J was trimmed by 2 bases and V by 4 bases; bases with no gene match: 2. Looked up from germline, CDR1 is SGHRS and CDR2 is YFSETQ. Here the CDR3 DNA reads TGCGCCAGCAGCCCGGGACAGAACTATGGCTACACCTTC. Its protein product is CASSPGQNYGYTF.

The rearrangement uses TRBV7-3 and TRBJ2-1, with D possibly TRBD2 on 5 matching bases. This CDR3 is 13 amino acids long. Trimming removed 6 bases from V and 5 bases from J, with 11 bases in between. CDR1 and CDR2 (germline): SGHTA, FQGTGA. The CDR3 here is CASSYPEDNEQFF. In DNA, the CDR3 is TGTGCCAGCAGTTACCCGGAGGACAATGAGCAGTTCTTC.

CDR3 in amino acids: CASSLSEGTLYEQYF. CDR3 bases: TGTGCCAGCAGCCTGTCTGAAGGGACCCTATACGAGCAGTACTTC. This sequence joins TRBV7-7 and TRBJ2-7; D is perhaps TRBD1 or TRBD2 (5 bases each). The CDR3 has 15 residues. Germline lookup yields CDR1 SSHAT and CDR2 FNYEAQ (reference sequence). V gave up 5 bases and J gave up 4 bases, with 18 bases separating them.

This chain connects TRBV5-1 to TRBJ1-4, with TRBD1 matching 8 bases. V was clipped by 8 bases and J by 0 bases; unmatched bases: 9. This CDR3 has 16 residues. CDR1 and CDR2 (germline): SGHRS, YFSETQ. The DNA for the CDR3 is TGCGCCAGTTCAGCGACAGGGGTTGCAACTAATGAAAAACTGTTTTTT. This codes for CASSATGVATNEKLFF.

The chain is built from TRBV4-2 and TRBJ2-1, with TRBD2 as a possible D gene (5 bases). Germline V gives CDR1 LGHNA, CDR2 YNFKEQ. V lost 4 bases to trimming and J lost 6 bases, with 19 bases between them. This CDR3 is built from 16 residues. This CDR3 reads CASSPSRAEIGNEQFF. CDR3 DNA sequence: TGTGCCAGCAGCCCCTCAAGAGCGGAGATCGGCAATGAGCAGTTCTTC.

The chain uses TRBV13 and TRBJ2-6, with 8 nucleotides matching TRBD1. CDR3 size: 16 residues. Germline assignment: CDR1 PRHDT and CDR2 FYEKMQ (reference sequence). V lost 1 base, J lost 2 bases, and 1 base stayed unmatched. CDR3 sequence: CASSLDRGAGANVLTF. The CDR3 coding sequence is TGTGCCAGCAGCTTAGACAGGGGGGCTGGGGCCAACGTCCTGACTTTC.

In its sample, this clone ranks as medium-sized (0.01 to 0.1%). The chain uses TRBV25-1 and TRBJ2-1; no reliable D call. Trimming shortened V by 9 bases and J by 9 bases, and 12 bases separated the two germline ends. Germline V gene data show CDR1 as MGHDK and CDR2 as SYGVNS. The CDR3 spans 11 residues. The CDR3 loop reads CASSISVEQFF. The CDR3 bases are TGTGCCAGTAGTATTTCGGTTGAGCAGTTCTTC.

The V gene is TRBV19, the J gene TRBJ2-7; 8 positions agree with TRBD2. V shed 4 bases and J 2 bases; nucleotides not matched to a gene: 4. Germline CDR1 and CDR2: LNHDA and SQIVND (reference sequence). This CDR3 has 14 amino acids. CDR3 residues: CASSRTSRPYEQYF. CDR3 coding DNA: TGTGCCAGTAGTAGGACTAGCCGTCCCTACGAGCAGTACTTC.

CDR3 nucleotides: TGTGCCAGCAGCCCCTCGGGAGGAGAGACCCAGTACTTC. Amino acid sequence: CASSPSGGETQYF. The chain joins TRBV7-9 to TRBJ2-5; 7 nucleotides match TRBD2. Per the germline V gene, CDR1 is SEHNR and CDR2 is FQNEAQ (reference sequence). The CDR3 covers 13 residues. V shed 5 bases and J 4 bases; nucleotides not matched to a gene: 4.

The genes are TRBV10-3 and TRBJ2-5; TRBD2 matches at 11 bases. Germline V CDR1 and CDR2: ENHRY, SYGVKD. The CDR3 sequence is 17 residues long. V shed 2 bases and J 5 bases; nucleotides not matched to a gene: 10. CDR3 DNA sequence: TGTGCCATCAGTGAGCTCCCCGGACTAGCGGGTTATGAGACCCAGTACTTC. Protein sequence: CAISELPGLAGYETQYF.

This clone was observed a handful of times. The V call is TRBV7-6, the J call TRBJ2-1; D might be TRBD1 (6 bases). Trimming removed 5 bases at V and 7 bases at J, with 12 bases between. The CDR3 is 13 residues long. The germline gives CDR1 SGHVS, CDR2 FNYEAQ. For the CDR3, the DNA is TGTGCCAGCAGCCTTCCCCAGGGGAATGAGCAGTTCTTC. Residues: CASSLPQGNEQFF.

CDR3 protein: CASSQEVYRENYGYTF. The CDR3 region has the DNA TGCGCCAGCAGCCAGGAAGTTTACAGGGAAAACTATGGCTACACCTTC. The J gene is TRBJ1-2, the V gene TRBV4-3; a weak D match, TRBD1 (6 bases). V lost 3 bases and J lost 2, with 16 bases in between. The CDR3 sequence is 16 residues long. Germline V lookup: CDR1 LGHNA, CDR2 YSLEER.

The chain joins TRBV7-6 to TRBJ2-5, with TRBD2 matching 8 bases. This CDR3 has 14 residues. Per the germline V gene, CDR1 is SGHVS and CDR2 is FNYEAQ. V shed 5 bases and J 7 bases; nucleotides not matched to a gene: 9. CDR3 nucleotide sequence: TGTGCCAGCAGCCCGACGGGACTAGTAGCGACCCAGTACTTC. This codes for CASSPTGLVATQYF.